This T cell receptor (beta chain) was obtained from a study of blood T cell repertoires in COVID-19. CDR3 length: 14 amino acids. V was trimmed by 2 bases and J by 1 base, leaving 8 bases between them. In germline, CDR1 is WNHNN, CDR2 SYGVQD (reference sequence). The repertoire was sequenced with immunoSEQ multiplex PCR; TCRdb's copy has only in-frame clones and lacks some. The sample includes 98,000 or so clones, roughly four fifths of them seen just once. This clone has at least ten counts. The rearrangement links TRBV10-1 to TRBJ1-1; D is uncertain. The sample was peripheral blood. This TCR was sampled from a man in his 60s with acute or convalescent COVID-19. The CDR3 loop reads CASSEAGQNTEAFF. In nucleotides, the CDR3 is TGCGCCAGCAGTGAGGCAGGTCAGAACACTGAAGCTTTCTTT.